The clone carrying this TCR beta chain was seen more than once but under ten times. The source of the sample is a study of beta chain features in type 1 diabetes. The V segment lost 4 bases and the J segment 4 bases; nucleotides outside the gene matches: 2. Germline V lookup: CDR1 SQVTM, CDR2 ANQGSEA. This CDR3 has 12 amino acids. cDNA synthesis used the whole RNA isolate, giving expressed TCRB sequences. Data came from immunoSEQ multiplex PCR; TCRdb stores just in-frame clones and leaves some out. The data show under 800,000 clones, less than 20% seen once. The authors took one heparinised blood draw, averaging roughly 100 mL, from each donor.

The receptor was derived from a man aged 18 to 35 in good health. This sequence joins TRBV29-1 and TRBJ1-2, with 8 bases identical to TRBD1. Sequencing was carried out using naive CD4+ T cells from blood. CDR3 protein: CSVGTGPYGYTF. The CDR3 region has the DNA TGCAGCGTTGGGACAGGGCCCTATGGCTACACCTTC.